The rows below give T cell receptor beta chains drawn from one sample of a study of OX40 agonist ivuxolimab in advanced cancers. Measured with immunoSEQ multiplex PCR; TCRdb has only the in-frame clones, and not every one. The table includes 95,000 to 120,000 clones, roughly 90% detected once. This specimen was CD4+ or CD8+ T cells sorted from blood, taken in a trial of the OX40 agonist ivuxolimab. These receptors came from an adult with an advanced solid tumor such as melanoma, head and neck, liver or kidney cancer. Both conserved end residues are part of each CDR3. D genes are given only for firm matches. Clone size, where shown, is once, few, many, or a class for clones that have expanded.

V	size	D	J	DNA	CDR3
TRBV29-1	-	-	TRBJ1-1	TGCAGCGGGTTAGGTCCTGAAGCTTTCTTT	CSGLGPEAFF
TRBV18	-	TRBD1	TRBJ1-4	TGTGCCAGCTCACCGGACAGGGGGTTTGAAAAACTGTTTTTT	CASSPDRGFEKLFF
TRBV9	-	-	TRBJ2-3	TGTGCCAGCGGTACTCTAACTCAGGGAGATACGCAGTATTTT	CASGTLTQGDTQYF
TRBV7-2	-	-	TRBJ2-3	TGTGCCAGCAGCCTCGGGACCGAAGATACGCAGTATTTT	CASSLGTEDTQYF
TRBV9	-	TRBD1	TRBJ1-3	TGTGCCAGCAGCGCGGGACAGGGGACTGGAAACACCATATATTTT	CASSAGQGTGNTIYF
TRBV7-9	-	-	TRBJ2-7	TGTGCCAGCACATCGCCTACCTCCTACGAGCAGTACTTC	CASTSPTSYEQYF
TRBV18	-	TRBD1	TRBJ1-1	TGTGCCAGTATTGATACAGGGGCGTCATTTCATGCTTTCTTT	CASIDTGASFHAFF
TRBV5-1	-	-	TRBJ1-4	TGCGCCAGCAGCTTGGAGGGGCGGGCAGGGGTTAAACTGTTTTTT	CASSLEGRAGVKLFF
TRBV7-3	-	TRBD1	TRBJ2-1	TGTGCCAGCAGCCGTGACAGGGTCAGCGATGAGCAGTTCTTC	CASSRDRVSDEQFF
TRBV7-9	-	TRBD2	TRBJ2-1	TGTGCCAGCAGCTCGGGACTAGCGGGGGTCAATGAGCAGTTCTTC	CASSSGLAGVNEQFF
TRBV11-2	once	-	TRBJ2-3	TGTGCCAGCAGCCCCCCTCGTGGCAGCCTAAGCACAGATACGCAGTATTTT	CASSPPRGSLSTDTQYF
TRBV9	-	-	TRBJ2-3	TGTGCCAGCAGCCCCAATCCTAGTACGGGCACAGATACGCAGTATTTT	CASSPNPSTGTDTQYF
TRBV29-1	few	-	TRBJ2-2	TGCAGCGTTGTACAGACCAACACCGGGGAGCTGTTTTTT	CSVVQTNTGELFF
TRBV7-2	-	TRBD2	TRBJ2-5	TGTGCCAGCAGCCCTACCCTAGCGGGGGGGCTCGGCGGAGAGACCCAGTACTTC	CASSPTLAGGLGGETQYF
TRBV30	once	TRBD1	TRBJ1-2	TGTGCCTGGAGTGAAACAGGGGTTGGCTACACCTTC	CAWSETGVGYTF
TRBV5-8	once	-	TRBJ2-5	TGTGCCAGCAGCTTGGCAGACAGATTTCAAGAGACCCAGTACTTC	CASSLADRFQETQYF
TRBV6-5	-	-	TRBJ1-6	TGTGCCAGCACCGAAACAGGGAAGAATTCACCCCTCCACTTT	CASTETGKNSPLHF
TRBV19	-	-	TRBJ2-5	TGTGCCAGTAGTATATTCAGTCCGGGCCAAGAGACCCAGTACTTC	CASSIFSPGQETQYF
TRBV30	-	-	TRBJ2-5	TGTGCCTGGACCCGGGCATCAGAGACCCAGTACTTC	CAWTRASETQYF
TRBV7-3	-	TRBD2	TRBJ2-3	TGTGCCAGCAGCCCTATAGCGGGGGCCACGGATACGCAGTATTTT	CASSPIAGATDTQYF
TRBV4-1	-	-	TRBJ2-7	TGCGCCAGCAGCCAAGATACGGTTGGCTCCTACGAGCAGTACTTC	CASSQDTVGSYEQYF
TRBV7-2	-	-	TRBJ2-7	TGTGCCAGCAGCCCTGGAGGGTTCGAGCAGTACTTC	CASSPGGFEQYF
TRBV6-5	-	TRBD1	TRBJ2-6	TGTGCCAGCAGACGACAGGGAGCTGGGGCCAACGTCCTGACTTTC	CASRRQGAGANVLTF
TRBV7-9	-	TRBD2	TRBJ2-2	TGTGCCAGCAGCTCTCCTAGCGGGGGGCCCACCGGGGAGCTGTTTTTT	CASSSPSGGPTGELFF
TRBV5-4	-	-	TRBJ2-5	TGTGCCAGCAGCTTGCAGGGAACGGGGGAGACCCAGTACTTC	CASSLQGTGETQYF
TRBV18	-	-	TRBJ2-7	TGTGCCAGCTCACCCGGTAACTCCTACGAGCAGTACTTC	CASSPGNSYEQYF
TRBV4-2	-	TRBD2	TRBJ2-1	TGTGCCAGCAGCCAAGTGTCTAGCGGTGATTACAATGAGCAGTTCTTC	CASSQVSSGDYNEQFF
TRBV19	-	TRBD1	TRBJ1-5	TGTGCCAGTAGTATGACAGGGACCAATCAGCCCCAGCATTTT	CASSMTGTNQPQHF
TRBV4-2	-	-	TRBJ2-1	TGTGCCAGCAGCCAAGGGCAAGCCCATGAGCAGTTCTTC	CASSQGQAHEQFF
TRBV29-1	-	-	TRBJ2-7	TGCAGCGTTTCCTACTCCTACGAGCAGTACTTC	CSVSYSYEQYF
TRBV5-6	-	-	TRBJ2-7	TGTGCCAGCAGCCCCGGAGTCAGGGCCTCCTACGAGCAGTACTTC	CASSPGVRASYEQYF
TRBV18	-	-	TRBJ2-7	TGTGCCAGCTCACCCCTCCCGTTCTACGAGCAGTACTTC	CASSPLPFYEQYF
TRBV7-2	-	TRBD2	TRBJ2-7	TGTGCCAGCAGCTTGTTACTAGCGGGAGGGTACTACGAGCAGTACTTC	CASSLLLAGGYYEQYF
TRBV5-4	-	TRBD1	TRBJ1-1	TGTGCCAGCAGCTTGGAGGGACAGAGGAACACTGAAGCTTTCTTT	CASSLEGQRNTEAFF
TRBV6-5	-	-	TRBJ1-3	TGTGCCAGCAGTTCAGTCTCTGGAAACACCATATATTTT	CASSSVSGNTIYF
TRBV5-1	-	-	TRBJ2-5	TGCGCCAGCAGCTTGGAGGACGGGCAAGGGACCCAGTACTTC	CASSLEDGQGTQYF
TRBV5-1	-	TRBD2	TRBJ2-7	TGCGCCAGCAGCTATTTAGCGGGAGGTGGGTACGAGCAGTACTTC	CASSYLAGGGYEQYF
TRBV5-8	-	TRBD2	TRBJ2-3	TGTGCCAGCAGCTTGGGGGAGGGCCTCACAGATACGCAGTATTTT	CASSLGEGLTDTQYF
TRBV5-5	-	-	TRBJ1-3	TGTGCCAGCAGCTTGGTACGAGAGGGGGGAAACACCATATATTTT	CASSLVREGGNTIYF
TRBV7-9	-	-	TRBJ1-2	TGTGCCAGCAGCTTGGACACGCCCGACTATGGCTACACCTTC	CASSLDTPDYGYTF
TRBV28	-	-	TRBJ1-5	TGTGCCAGCAGTATAGCAGGGGTGAGTCAGCCCCAGCATTTT	CASSIAGVSQPQHF
TRBV5-8	-	-	TRBJ1-5	TGTGCCAGCAGCGCCCTCGGGCCCCAGCATTTT	CASSALGPQHF
TRBV5-1	-	-	TRBJ2-1	TGCGCCAGCAGCCCGGAATTCCGGGATCCCTACAATGAGCAGTTCTTC	CASSPEFRDPYNEQFF
TRBV7-8	-	TRBD2	TRBJ2-3	TGTGCCAGCAGCTTAGGAGTGGCGGGAGCTGGCACAGATACGCAGTATTTT	CASSLGVAGAGTDTQYF
TRBV7-6	-	TRBD2	TRBJ2-1	TGTGCCAGCAGCCCCCGACTAGCAAGCCCCTACAATGAGCAGTTCTTC	CASSPRLASPYNEQFF